These T cell receptor beta chains were read from a single sample in a study of vaccination and CD4 T cells after COVID-19. Their cognate antigens are unknown. MiXCR, applied by TCRdb to the PCR reads, yields one record per CDR3 protein. The sample lists thousands of distinct CDR3 sequences; around 40% were seen once. Sequencing input: CD4+ T cells from blood, cultured in vitro. The receptor set was obtained from a human donor in good health. Each CDR3 is given with its conserved first and last residue. A D gene is named only where the DNA matches it firmly. A row's size may be missing; if present it is once, few, many or a size class.

CDR3 length	clone size	V gene	D gene	J gene	CDR3 DNA	CDR3 protein
15	.	TRBV6-1	.	TRBJ2-3	TGTGCCAGCAGTGAAGCACGAGATCCCCCAGATACGCAGTATTTT	CASSEARDPPDTQYF
14	once	TRBV7-8	.	TRBJ1-6	TGTGCCAGCAGCTTAGGGATAACAGGATCACCCCTCCACTTT	CASSLGITGSPLHF
15	.	TRBV6-1	.	TRBJ1-5	TGTGCCAGCAACGGACACGTTAATAGCAATCAGCCCCAGCATTTT	CASNGHVNSNQPQHF
13	.	TRBV6-1	TRBD1	TRBJ2-7	TGTGCCAGCAGGCTGCAGGGGGCCTACGAGCAGTACTTC	CASRLQGAYEQYF
15	.	TRBV6-1	.	TRBJ2-1	TGTGCCAGCTCCCGCGGGGGCCTTAATTACAATGAGCAGTTCTTC	CASSRGGLNYNEQFF
13	few	TRBV2	.	TRBJ2-7	TGTGCCAGCAGGACAGAGGGGAGCTACGAGCAGTACTTC	CASRTEGSYEQYF
13	.	TRBV20-1	TRBD2	TRBJ2-2	TGCAGCGCGGGAGAGCCAAACACCGGGGAGCTGTTTTTT	CSAGEPNTGELFF
11	few	TRBV27	.	TRBJ2-5	TGTGCCAGCAGCTCCATGAAGACCCAGTACTTC	CASSSMKTQYF
15	.	TRBV2	TRBD2	TRBJ2-1	TGTGCCAGCAATCAACTAGCGGGGGGGAACAATGAGCAGTTCTTC	CASNQLAGGNNEQFF
13	once	TRBV20-1	.	TRBJ1-4	TGCAGTGCTAGGGCGGGACGCTCCGAAAAACTGTTTTTT	CSARAGRSEKLFF
14	.	TRBV5-1	.	TRBJ2-1	TGCGCCAGCAGCATAAACAGGGCCTACAATGAGCAGTTCTTC	CASSINRAYNEQFF
18	once	TRBV19	.	TRBJ1-2	TGTGCCAGTAGTAAGTATATCCTCCGGGACACCGTAAGCTATGGCTACACCTTC	CASSKYILRDTVSYGYTF
13	few	TRBV7-9	.	TRBJ1-1	TGTGCCAGCAGCTTTGTCGACGACACTGAAGCTTTCTTT	CASSFVDDTEAFF
13	few	TRBV6-1	.	TRBJ1-3	TGTGCCAGCAGTAAGGACTGGGGAAACACCATATATTTT	CASSKDWGNTIYF
16	.	TRBV12-3/TRBV12-4	.	TRBJ2-5	TGTGCCAGCAGTTTAGCGCGGGCAGGAGCAAAAGAGACCCAGTACTTC	CASSLARAGAKETQYF
14	.	TRBV12-3/TRBV12-4	TRBD1	TRBJ1-6	TGTGCCAGCAGTTTGGGACAGTATAATTCACCCCTCCACTTT	CASSLGQYNSPLHF